One sample yielded the 23 T cell receptor beta chains listed below, sequenced in a study of response to subunit inactivated influenza vaccine. TCRdb re-analysed the RT-PCR reads in MiXCR, keeping a single row per CDR3 protein. The sample contains 500,000 to 600,000 distinct CDR3 sequences, about 8% of which appear only once. Sample: PBMCs from blood, taken less than 30 months after vaccination. The origin of the receptors is a man between 50 and 69 years old who received an inactivated influenza vaccine.

Concerning this clonotype itself: This sequence may be a read error, since a much larger clone differs from it by one base. The gene calls are TRBV5-1 and TRBJ2-2; tentative D call: TRBD2 (5 bases). Trimming stripped 3 bases from V and 0 bases from J, with 21 bases between. Germline V gene sequence: CDR1 SGHRS, CDR2 YFSETQ. This CDR3 is 19 amino acids long. In DNA, the CDR3 is TGCGCCAGCAGCTCCTTAACGGCGCCCAGGAGGTCGAACACCGGGGAGCTGTTTTTT. Its protein is CASSSLTAPRRSNTGELFF.

This clonotype was picked up many times. CDR3 sequence: CASSLGVGNNEQFF. The CDR3 nucleotides read TGTGCCAGCAGCTTAGGAGTAGGGAACAATGAGCAGTTCTTC. This chain joins TRBV7-2 and TRBJ2-1, with D uncertain. V gave up 1 base and J gave up 5 bases, with 9 bases separating them. Germline lookup yields CDR1 SGHTA and CDR2 FQGNSA. There are 14 residues in the CDR3.

This clonotype was observed many times. The chain carries TRBV29-1 and TRBJ1-1; D may be TRBD1 (6 bases). Trimming shortened V by 5 bases and J by 8 bases, and 12 bases separated the two germline ends. Germline lookup yields CDR1 SQVTM and CDR2 ANQGSEA. This CDR3 contains 11 residues. The CDR3 loop is CSVSRGTEAFF. The CDR3 DNA reads as TGCAGCGTTTCCCGAGGGACAGAAGCTTTCTTT. Looking up the rest from reference TRBV29-1 and TRBJ1-1 gives the full variable domain: SAVISQKPSRDICQRGTSLTIQCQVDSQVTMMFWYRQQPGQSLTLIATANQGSEATYESGFVIDKFPISRPNLTFSTLTVSNMSPEDSSIYLCSVSRGTEAFFGQGTRLTVV.

V gene TRBV27 combines with J gene TRBJ2-2, with D possibly TRBD2 on 6 matching bases. CDR1 and CDR2 (germline): MNHEY, SMNVEV (reference sequence). The CDR3 runs to 12 residues. Between the trimmed V and J ends, which lost 6 bases and 7 bases, there was a span of 9 bases. The CDR3 DNA reads as TGTGCCAGCAGCCACGGGGGCGGGGAGCTGTTTTTT. Translation gives CASSHGGGELFF.

The chain couples TRBV5-6 to TRBJ1-1; D unclear. This CDR3 region has 11 residues. V dropped 0 bases and J dropped 5 bases, with 2 bases sitting between them. Germline loops: CDR1 SGHDT, CDR2 YYEEEE. CDR3 DNA sequence: TGTGCCAGCAGCTTGGTAACTGAAGCTTTCTTT. Its protein product is CASSLVTEAFF.

Many counts were recorded for this clonotype. The chain carries TRBV5-1 and TRBJ1-2; D gene ambiguous. The V gene lost 1 base and the J gene lost 6 bases, with 10 bases spanning the gap. The CDR3 has 13 residues. Germline loops: CDR1 SGHRS, CDR2 YFSETQ. The CDR3 bases are TGCGCCAGCAGCTTGCCGACATATCATGGCTACACCTTC. Its protein is CASSLPTYHGYTF.

This clonotype appeared many times. The rearrangement links TRBV5-1 to TRBJ2-7; D may be TRBD1 (6 bases). Trimming cost V 0 bases and J 5 bases, with 12 bases left between them. The CDR3 runs 14 residues. The germline V gene encodes CDR1 SGHRS and CDR2 YFSETQ. In nucleotides, the CDR3 is TGCGCCAGCAGCTTGGGACAGGCCGGGAACGAGCAGTACTTC. It specifies CASSLGQAGNEQYF.

This clonotype has only a few counts. This sequence joins TRBV20-1 and TRBJ1-5; D possibly corresponds to TRBD1 (5 bases). CDR3 length: 14 residues. Trimming removed 0 bases from V and 6 bases from J, with 12 bases in between. Germline lookup yields CDR1 DFQATT and CDR2 SNEGSKA (reference sequence). In DNA form, the CDR3 reads TGCAGTGCTAGAGACCCCAGGGTGGGTCAGCCCCAGCATTTT. This gives the protein CSARDPRVGQPQHF.

This clonotype has only a few counts. This chain's CDR3 is CASSQRSGMTGELFF. CDR3 in DNA: TGCGCCAGCAGCCAAAGATCAGGGATGACCGGGGAGCTGTTTTTT. The chain is built from TRBV4-3 and TRBJ2-2; maybe TRBD1 (5 bases). The CDR3 totals 15 residues. Germline lookup yields CDR1 LGHNA and CDR2 YSLEER. The germline V and J ends were trimmed by 2 bases and 5 bases, with 12 bases remaining between them.

This rearrangement joins TRBV6-2 or TRBV6-3 to TRBJ1-5; D possibly corresponds to TRBD1 (5 bases). V lost 6 bases and J 5 bases, leaving 17 bases between the germline ends. This CDR3 is built from 15 residues. Germline V gene lookup returns CDR1 MNHEY and CDR2 SVGEGT. The CDR3 coding sequence is TGTGCCAGCAGCCCCTCGTGGGGGGTCCATCAGCCCCAGCATTTT. This codes for CASSPSWGVHQPQHF.

The chain carries TRBV7-3 and TRBJ1-1; 7 bases are a match to TRBD1. This CDR3 has 14 residues. Germline V gene sequence: CDR1 SGHTA, CDR2 FQGTGA. V gave up 3 bases and J gave up 4 bases; unmatched junction bases: 5. This chain's CDR3 is CASSFTGDLTEAFF. CDR3 nucleotides: TGTGCCAGCAGCTTCACAGGGGACCTCACTGAAGCTTTCTTT.

This rearrangement joins TRBV5-1 to TRBJ2-5; 9 nucleotides line up with TRBD1. The CDR3 runs to 15 residues. CDR1 is SGHRS and CDR2 is YFSETQ in the germline V gene. With V trimmed by 5 bases and J by 5 bases, 10 bases remained unmatched. The CDR3 reads CASRARGQGLETQYF. The CDR3 region has the DNA TGCGCCAGCAGGGCGCGGGGACAGGGTTTGGAGACCCAGTACTTC.

The table lists this clonotype with many counts. The chain links TRBV12-3 or TRBV12-4 to TRBJ1-1; D might be TRBD1 (6 bases). Trimming took off 2 bases at V and 1 base at J, with 11 bases between the two ends. The CDR3 runs to 15 residues. The DNA of the CDR3 is TGTGCCAGCAGTTTACAGGGAGGGGGGAACACTGAAGCTTTCTTT. Its protein is CASSLQGGGNTEAFF.

This clonotype was recorded many times. The rearrangement uses TRBV28 and TRBJ1-1, with TRBD1 matching over 9 bases. The junction had 9 bases not matched to a gene; V was cut back by 4 bases and J by 6 bases. This CDR3 contains 15 residues. Germline-derived CDR1 and CDR2 are MDHEN and SYDVKM. The CDR3 here is CASSSNTGGRSEAFF. Here the CDR3 DNA reads TGTGCCAGCAGTTCCAATACAGGGGGCCGATCTGAAGCTTTCTTT. Supplemented by reference TRBV28 and TRBJ1-1, the full variable domain reads DVKVTQSSRYLVKRTGEKVFLECVQDMDHENMFWYRQDPGLGLRLIYFSYDVKMKEKGDIPEGYSVSREKKERFSLILESASTNQTSMYLCASSSNTGGRSEAFFGQGTRLTVV.

The chain has TRBV20-1 and TRBJ2-7, with 8 nucleotides matching TRBD2. The V and J ends lost 1 base and 3 bases, in that order; junction bases with no gene match: 8. From germline, CDR1 is DFQATT and CDR2 SNEGSKA (reference sequence). The CDR3 extends over 15 amino acids. DNA for the CDR3: TGCAGTGCTAGAGTTACCGAGCGGGGGTTCTACGAGCAGTACTTC. It translates to CSARVTERGFYEQYF.

The rearrangement uses TRBV18 and TRBJ2-3; 14 bases are shared with TRBD2. Losses at the gene ends were 3 bases for V and 0 bases for J; bases not matched to a gene: 2. This CDR3 spans 17 amino acids. Germline V lookup: CDR1 KGHSH, CDR2 LQKENI. The CDR3: CASSPWTSGGSTDTQYF. CDR3 in DNA: TGTGCCAGCTCACCCTGGACTAGCGGGGGGAGCACAGATACGCAGTATTTT.

This clonotype was observed at least ten times. J is TRBJ2-3 and V is TRBV6-5; no definite D call. The CDR3 has 14 residues. The V and J ends lost 2 bases and 0 bases respectively, with 6 bases between them. Germline V lookup: CDR1 MNHEY, CDR2 SVGAGI. This chain's CDR3 is CASSYARSTDTQYF. The DNA for the CDR3 is TGTGCCAGCAGTTACGCTAGAAGCACAGATACGCAGTATTTT.

This clonotype came up many times. The V and J genes are TRBV20-1 and TRBJ1-5, with 8 bases matching TRBD1. The CDR3 extends over 16 amino acids. J gave up 0 bases and V 0 bases, and 4 bases lay outside the gene matches. The germline V gene encodes CDR1 DFQATT and CDR2 SNEGSKA (reference sequence). The CDR3 nucleotides are TGCAGTGCTAGAGACCCAGGACAGGGTAGCAATCAGCCCCAGCATTTT. Translating gives CSARDPGQGSNQPQHF.

This clonotype was observed a handful of times. The chain employs TRBV10-3 and TRBJ2-5, with 10 bases aligning to TRBD1. Looked up from germline, CDR1 is ENHRY and CDR2 is SYGVKD. Losses at the gene ends were 11 bases for V and 4 bases for J; bases not matched to a gene: 7. CDR3 size: 13 residues. The CDR3 sequence: CAAKGQGRETQYF. The DNA of the CDR3 is TGTGCCGCTAAGGGACAGGGGAGAGAGACCCAGTACTTC.

This clonotype was picked up many times. The chain employs TRBV25-1 and TRBJ1-2; D uncertain. V lost 3 bases, J lost 4 bases, and 9 bases lay in between. The germline V gene has CDR1 MGHDK and CDR2 SYGVNS. This CDR3 is 13 amino acids long. The CDR3 nucleotides are TGTGCCAGCAGTGATCCCCAGGTCTATGGCTACACCTTC. Translating it yields CASSDPQVYGYTF.

CDR3 nucleotide sequence: TGCAGTGCTAGAGGCCTCATGCGTACAGGGACCAATGAGCAGTTCTTC. Protein product: CSARGLMRTGTNEQFF. This rearrangement joins TRBV20-1 to TRBJ2-1, with D possibly TRBD1 on 6 matching bases. CDR1 and CDR2 from the germline V gene are DFQATT and SNEGSKA (reference sequence). The length of the CDR3 is 16 residues. V was shortened by 1 base and J by 6 bases, with 19 bases between the two germline ends.

The chain has TRBV20-1 and TRBJ2-1, with 7 bases that match TRBD2. In germline, CDR1 is DFQATT, CDR2 SNEGSKA (reference sequence). Trimming removed 3 bases from V and 9 bases from J; junction bases left unmatched: 5. This CDR3 contains 12 residues. This CDR3 is CSASAAGSEQFF. The CDR3 DNA reads TGCAGTGCTAGCGCAGCGGGGTCTGAGCAGTTCTTC.

V usage is TRBV7-3 and J usage is TRBJ1-6; D uncertain. The CDR3 sequence is 13 residues long. Germline V gives CDR1 SGHTA, CDR2 FQGTGA. V lost 5 bases to trimming and J lost 9 bases, with 11 bases between them. The CDR3 DNA reads TGTGCCAGCAGCGTAAATGGGGTTTCACCCCTCCACTTT. Translating it yields CASSVNGVSPLHF.